A selection of T cell receptor beta chains follows, all from one sample in a study of blood T cell repertoires in COVID-19. Clones were sequenced by immunoSEQ multiplex PCR, and TCRdb holds only the in-frame ones, with some missing. The top ten clones hold more than 1.5% of a sample with more than 300,000 clones, about 89% of them seen once. Sequencing used PBMCs or T cells enriched from blood (not recorded which). The receptor source for this set is a man in his forties or fifties in a cohort exposed to, infected with or recovered from COVID-19 (not recorded which). The conserved cysteine and the conserved F or W are not part of the CDR3 here.

TRBV9	TRBJ1-3	ASSRDTQSGNTIY
TRBV10-3	TRBJ1-2	AISEQLSTGTYGYT
TRBV5-1	TRBJ1-6	ASKQGNSPLH
TRBV30	TRBJ2-5	AWSGTGQETQY
TRBV4-1	TRBJ1-6	ASSSYINSPLH
TRBV2	TRBJ1-5	ASSGQGNQPQH
TRBV5-1	TRBJ2-1	ASSIGTGGNEQF
TRBV6-5	TRBJ1-3	ASRSSGGNTIY
TRBV19	TRBJ2-3	ASSIPGSETDTQY
TRBV5-1	TRBJ2-2	ASSFGGNTGELF
TRBV28	TRBJ2-2	ASSLSSGSAGELF
TRBV7-9	TRBJ1-1	ASSGWTGLNTEAF